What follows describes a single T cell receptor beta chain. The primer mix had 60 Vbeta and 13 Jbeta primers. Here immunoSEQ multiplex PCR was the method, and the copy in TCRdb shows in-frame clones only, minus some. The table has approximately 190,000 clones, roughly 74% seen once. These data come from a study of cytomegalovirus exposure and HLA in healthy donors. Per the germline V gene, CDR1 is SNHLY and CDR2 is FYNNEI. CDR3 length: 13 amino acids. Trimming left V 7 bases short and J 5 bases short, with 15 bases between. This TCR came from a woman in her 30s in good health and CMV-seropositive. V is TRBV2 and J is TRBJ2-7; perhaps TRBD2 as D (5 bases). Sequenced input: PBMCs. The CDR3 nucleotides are TGTGCCAGCAAAGGAGAGGGCCGCGACGAGCAGTACTTC. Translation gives CASKGEGRDEQYF.